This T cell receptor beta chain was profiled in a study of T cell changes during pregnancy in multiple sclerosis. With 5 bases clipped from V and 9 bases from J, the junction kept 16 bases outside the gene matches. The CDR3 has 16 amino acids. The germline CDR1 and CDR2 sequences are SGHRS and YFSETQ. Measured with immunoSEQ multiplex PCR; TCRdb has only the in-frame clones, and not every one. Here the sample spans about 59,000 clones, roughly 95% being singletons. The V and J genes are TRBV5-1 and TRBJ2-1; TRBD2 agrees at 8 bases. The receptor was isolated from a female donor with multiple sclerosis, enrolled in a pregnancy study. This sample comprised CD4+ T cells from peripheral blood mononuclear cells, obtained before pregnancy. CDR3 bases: TGCGCCAGCAGTTTTGCAGGGACTAGAGACGTTGGTGAGCAGTTCTTC. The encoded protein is CASSFAGTRDVGEQFF. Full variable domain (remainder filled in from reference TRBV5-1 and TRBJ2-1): KAGVTQTPRYLIKTRGQQVTLSCSPISGHRSVSWYQQTPGQGLQFLFEYFSETQRNKGNFPGRFSGRQFSNSRSEMNVSTLELGDSALYLCASSFAGTRDVGEQFFGPGTRLTVL.